This T cell receptor beta chain came from a study of blood T cells in healthy people across ages. Study results and caveats: PBMCs left unsorted prevented a conclusive naive versus antigen-experienced comparison.

Germline assignment: CDR1 LGHDT and CDR2 YNNKEL (reference sequence). Trimming left V 4 bases short and J 0 bases short, with 10 bases between. The CDR3 is 15 amino acids. Comments on this clonotype: Its antigen is currently unknown.

Total RNA, at least 5.5 micrograms per sample, came from PBMCs. Using a J-beta primer mix together with a sample-barcoded 5' primer, a second PCR was run for about 7 to 12 cycles. Each cDNA molecule received a tag from a template-switch adaptor that had 12 random nucleotides. TCRdb ran MiXCR on the 5' RACE reads and lists one entry per CDR3 protein. The sample has some 1.5 million distinct CDR3 sequences, roughly 27% seen once. The rearrangement links TRBV3-1 to TRBJ1-5; no clear D gene. This TCR was sampled from a woman aged 30 to 39 in good health. Sequencing input: blood. The CDR3 here is CASSPNWGSNQPQHF. Here the CDR3 DNA reads TGTGCCAGCAGCCCCAACTGGGGTAGCAATCAGCCCCAGCATTTT. The full variable domain, with the rest looked up from reference TRBV3-1 and TRBJ1-5, is DTAVSQTPKYLVTQMGNDKSIKCEQNLGHDTMYWYKQDSKKFLKIMFSYNNKELIINETVPNRFSPKSPDKAHLNLHINSLELGDSAVYFCASSPNWGSNQPQHFGDGTRLSIL.